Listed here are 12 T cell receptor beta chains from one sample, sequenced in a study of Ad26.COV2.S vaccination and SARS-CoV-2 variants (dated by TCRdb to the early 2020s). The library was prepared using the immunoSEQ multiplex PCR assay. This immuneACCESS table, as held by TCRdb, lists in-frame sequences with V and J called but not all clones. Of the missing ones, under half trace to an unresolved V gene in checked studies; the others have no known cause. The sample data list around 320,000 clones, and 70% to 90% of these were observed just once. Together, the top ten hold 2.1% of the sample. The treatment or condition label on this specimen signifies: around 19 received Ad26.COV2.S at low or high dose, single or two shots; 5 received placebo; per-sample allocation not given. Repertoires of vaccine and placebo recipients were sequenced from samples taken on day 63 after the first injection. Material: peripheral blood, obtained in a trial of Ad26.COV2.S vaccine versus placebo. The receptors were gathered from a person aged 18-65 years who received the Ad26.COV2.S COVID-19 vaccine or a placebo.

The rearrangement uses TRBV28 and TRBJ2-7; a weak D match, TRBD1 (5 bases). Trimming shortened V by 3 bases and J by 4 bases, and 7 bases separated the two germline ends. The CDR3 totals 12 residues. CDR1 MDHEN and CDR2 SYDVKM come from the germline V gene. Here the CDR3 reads CASSLGQYEQYF. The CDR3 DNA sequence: TGTGCCAGCAGTTTGGGGCAATACGAGCAGTACTTC.

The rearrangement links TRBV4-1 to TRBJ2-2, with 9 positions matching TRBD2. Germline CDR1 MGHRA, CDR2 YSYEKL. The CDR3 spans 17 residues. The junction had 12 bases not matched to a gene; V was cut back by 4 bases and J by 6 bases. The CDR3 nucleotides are TGCGCCAGCAGCCTAGCGGGGGAGAAACTTATTGCCGGGGAGCTGTTTTTT. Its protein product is CASSLAGEKLIAGELFF.

This CDR3 is CSVEGRWGQGTDTQYF. For the CDR3, the DNA is TGCAGCGTTGAGGGGAGATGGGGACAGGGTACAGATACGCAGTATTTT. The chain has TRBV29-1 and TRBJ2-3; 9 nucleotides align to TRBD1. Germline values: CDR1 SQVTM, CDR2 ANQGSEA. This CDR3 is 16 amino acids long. Trimming at V came to 3 bases and at J to 3 bases, leaving 10 bases not matched to a gene.

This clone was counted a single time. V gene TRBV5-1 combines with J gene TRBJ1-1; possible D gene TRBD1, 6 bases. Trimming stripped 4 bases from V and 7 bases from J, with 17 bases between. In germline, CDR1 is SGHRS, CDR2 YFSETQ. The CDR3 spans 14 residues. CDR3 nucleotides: TGCGCCAGCAGCCGGGACACTGGAGCCTATGAAGCTTTCTTT. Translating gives CASSRDTGAYEAFF.

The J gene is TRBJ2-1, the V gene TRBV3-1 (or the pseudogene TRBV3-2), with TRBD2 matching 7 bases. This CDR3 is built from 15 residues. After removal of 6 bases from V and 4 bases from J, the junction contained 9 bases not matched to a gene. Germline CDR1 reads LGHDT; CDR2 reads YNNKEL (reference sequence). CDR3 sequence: CASSLGGLSYNEQFF. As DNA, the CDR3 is TGTGCCAGCAGTTTGGGAGGGTTGTCGTACAATGAGCAGTTCTTC.

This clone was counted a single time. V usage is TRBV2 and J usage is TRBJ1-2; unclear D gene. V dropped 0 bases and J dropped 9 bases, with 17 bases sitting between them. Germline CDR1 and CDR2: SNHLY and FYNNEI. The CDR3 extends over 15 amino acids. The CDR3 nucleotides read TGTGCCAGCAGTGAAGCCGGGAGGGTGCAGTATAGCTACACCTTC. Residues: CASSEAGRVQYSYTF.

CDR3 loop: CAWSIGWEEKLFF. The CDR3 nucleotides are TGTGCCTGGAGCATAGGGTGGGAAGAAAAACTGTTTTTT. This chain links TRBV30 with TRBJ1-4; D is uncertain. Germline assignment: CDR1 GTSNPN and CDR2 SVGIG (reference sequence). V dropped 3 bases and J dropped 8 bases, with 13 bases sitting between them. The CDR3 is made up of 13 amino acids.

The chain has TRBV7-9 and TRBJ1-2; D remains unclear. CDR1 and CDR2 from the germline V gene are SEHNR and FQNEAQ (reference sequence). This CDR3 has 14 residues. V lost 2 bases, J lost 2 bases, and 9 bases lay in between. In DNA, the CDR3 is TGTGCCAGCAGCTTAAGTCCAGCGAACTATGGCTACACCTTC. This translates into CASSLSPANYGYTF.

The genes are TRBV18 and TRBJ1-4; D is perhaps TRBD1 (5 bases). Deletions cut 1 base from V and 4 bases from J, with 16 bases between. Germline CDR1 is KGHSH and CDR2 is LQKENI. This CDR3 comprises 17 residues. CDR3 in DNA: TGTGCCAGCTCACCACAGATAACTGGGGGAAGTAATGAAAAACTGTTTTTT. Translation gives CASSPQITGGSNEKLFF.

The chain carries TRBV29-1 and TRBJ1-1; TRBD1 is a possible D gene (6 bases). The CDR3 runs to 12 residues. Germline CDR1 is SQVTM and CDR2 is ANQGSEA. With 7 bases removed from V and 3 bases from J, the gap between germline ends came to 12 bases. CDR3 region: CSAGAGDTEAFF. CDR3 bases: TGCAGCGCGGGAGCAGGGGACACTGAAGCTTTCTTT.

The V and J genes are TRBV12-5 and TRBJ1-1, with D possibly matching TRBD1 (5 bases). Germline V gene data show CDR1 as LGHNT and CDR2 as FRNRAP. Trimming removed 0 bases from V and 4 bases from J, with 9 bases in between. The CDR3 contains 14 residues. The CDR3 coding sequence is TGTGCTAGTGGTTTGGTACAGGATGGCACTGAAGCTTTCTTT. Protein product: CASGLVQDGTEAFF.

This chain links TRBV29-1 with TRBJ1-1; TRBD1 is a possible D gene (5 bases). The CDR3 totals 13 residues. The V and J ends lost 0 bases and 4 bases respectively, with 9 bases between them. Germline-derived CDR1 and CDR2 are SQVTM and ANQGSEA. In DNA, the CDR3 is TGCAGCGTTGAAGAGGGGCGCGGCACTGAAGCTTTCTTT. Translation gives CSVEEGRGTEAFF.